This TCR beta chain was recovered during a study of cytomegalovirus exposure and HLA in healthy donors. Trimming removed 10 bases at V and 8 bases at J, with 15 bases between. Per the germline V gene, CDR1 is SEHNR and CDR2 is FQNEAQ (reference sequence). This CDR3 is 12 amino acids long. About this clone: Its antigen is unidentified. This CDR3 is also generated by other DNA sequences in the sample.

Findings of the study overall: Published work reported that the classifier diagnosed cytomegalovirus status with high specificity and sensitivity. Later analysis showed TCR association rates varying by HLA locus, highest for DRB1 and lowest for HLA-C. Listed as cytomegalovirus-associated were roughly 180 TCR beta chains.

It was with 60 Vbeta and 13 Jbeta primers that the PCR ran. Per the original data handling: The count from a later analysis was some 76 million unique TCR beta chains, 9 million to 12 million of them shared. Using immunoSEQ multiplex PCR, the repertoire was profiled, and TCRdb retains in-frame clones only, with some absent. V, J and clone size derive from that table, while D and trimming were established from the DNA sequence. The sample holds around 140,000 clones, around 9% seen once. This TCR derives from a woman aged 35 to 49 in good health and CMV-seropositive. V gene TRBV7-9 combines with J gene TRBJ2-1, with unresolved D. Source material: PBMCs. The CDR3 DNA follows: TGTGCCACAGAGATGTGGAGCGATGAGCAGTTCTTC. Protein sequence: CATEMWSDEQFF.